The 30 T cell receptor beta chains given below trace back to one sample, sequenced in a study of regulatory T cells in long-lasting Graves disease. This sample's time point: newly diagnosed GD, antithyroid drugs for less than 3 months. PBMC RNA served as the TCR library source. CDR3-region Arm-PCR and iRepertoire HTBI primers produced the TCR beta libraries. TCRdb redid the calling of the multiplex PCR reads with MiXCR, one entry per CDR3 protein. The sample lists about 350,000 distinct CDR3 sequences; about a sixth were seen once. This sample also appeared in a second study, on T cells in Graves' hyperthyroidism and ophthalmopathy.

The source was peripheral blood mononuclear cells (PBMCs), collected at new diagnosis, from a patient treated with antithyroid drugs. All receptors derive from a man between 35 and 55 years old with Graves disease.

Concerning this clonotype: The junction differs from germline at one of its ends, possibly a read error. The chain combines TRBV15 with TRBJ2-2; 12 bases agree with TRBD2. The CDR3 loop spans 18 amino acids. CDR1 LNHNV and CDR2 YYDKDF come from the germline V gene (reference sequence). The CDR3 DNA sequence: TGTGCCACCAGCAGAGAAAGACTAGCGGGGGTTCACACCGGGGAGCTGTCTTTT. It translates to CATSRERLAGVHTGELSF.

The rearrangement joins TRBV3-1 to TRBJ2-5; TRBD2 might be the D (5 bases). Per germline, CDR1 LGHDT and CDR2 YNNKEL (reference sequence). There are 16 residues in the CDR3. V was pared by 1 base and J by 5 bases, with 17 bases between. CDR3 sequence (DNA): TGTGCCAGCAGCCAAGGACTTAAACTAGGGCAGGAGACCCAGTACTTC. Amino acid sequence: CASSQGLKLGQETQYF.

This clonotype was observed many times. The CDR3 is CASSTGLAGLEQFF. The CDR3 coding sequence is TGTGCCAGCAGCACTGGACTAGCGGGGCTTGAGCAGTTCTTC. The chain joins TRBV6-1 to TRBJ2-1; 12 bases map to TRBD2. The CDR3 loop spans 14 amino acids. Trimming at V came to 6 bases and at J to 9 bases, leaving 6 bases not matched to a gene. Germline CDR1 MNHNS, CDR2 SASEGT.

V usage is TRBV12-5 and J usage is TRBJ2-5, with D uncertain. This CDR3 has 12 amino acids. Germline CDR1 LGHNT, CDR2 FRNRAP. Trimming took off 0 bases at V and 4 bases at J, with 3 bases between the two ends. Here the CDR3 reads CASGLVPETQYF. CDR3 sequence (DNA): TGTGCTAGTGGTTTGGTACCAGAGACCCAGTACTTC.

This rearrangement joins TRBV7-2 to TRBJ2-3; 7 nucleotides agree with TRBD1. With the DNA end fitting TRBJ2-5 better, the J assignment may be wrong. The germline CDR1 and CDR2 sequences are SGHTA and FQGNSA. CDR3 length: 16 residues. The CDR3 sequence is CASSLGSGTGAETQYF. In DNA, the CDR3 is TGTGCCAGCAGCTTAGGGTCGGGAACAGGGGCAGAGACCCAGTACTTC.

This clonotype has ten or more counts. The chain uses TRBV28 and TRBJ2-7, with TRBD1 matching over 9 bases. This CDR3 comprises 13 residues. CDR1 and CDR2 from the germline V gene are MDHEN and SYDVKM. The V and J ends lost 10 bases and 3 bases, in that order; junction bases with no gene match: 7. In DNA, the CDR3 is TGTGCCATTACACCGGGACAGGGCTACGAGCAGTACTTC. Residues: CAITPGQGYEQYF. Based on the CDR3 plus reference TRBV28 and TRBJ2-7, the full variable domain is DVKVTQSSRYLVKRTGEKVFLECVQDMDHENMFWYRQDPGLGLRLIYFSYDVKMKEKGDIPEGYSVSREKKERFSLILESASTNQTSMYLCAITPGQGYEQYFGPGTRLTVT.

This clonotype was counted many times. The J gene is TRBJ1-5, the V gene TRBV10-3; no definite D call. Trimming shortened V by 6 bases and J by 11 bases, and 14 bases separated the two germline ends. The CDR3 is 12 residues long. Germline V gene lookup returns CDR1 ENHRY and CDR2 SYGVKD. CDR3: CAISEGSSAQHF. CDR3 DNA sequence: TGTGCCATCAGCGAAGGGAGCTCAGCCCAGCATTTT.

This clonotype occurred many times. The V and J genes are TRBV18 and TRBJ2-7; the match to TRBD2 covers 14 bases. The ends lost 3 bases at V and 4 bases at J; junction bases unmatched: 8. The CDR3 runs 17 residues. Per the germline V gene, CDR1 is KGHSH and CDR2 is LQKENI. This CDR3 is CASSPIGTSGGRYEQYF. CDR3 sequence (DNA): TGTGCCAGCTCACCGATCGGGACTAGCGGGGGTAGATACGAGCAGTACTTC.

This clonotype came up many times. The V gene is TRBV5-1, the J gene TRBJ1-4; TRBD1 agrees at 7 bases. V trimming: 3 bases; J trimming: 7 bases; junction bases outside the gene matches: 9. There are 15 residues in the CDR3. Germline loops: CDR1 SGHRS, CDR2 YFSETQ. The CDR3 sequence: CASSYRTGEGEKLFF. CDR3 in DNA: TGCGCCAGCAGCTACCGGACAGGTGAAGGTGAAAAACTGTTTTTT.

This clonotype was seen a handful of times. The chain carries TRBV2 and TRBJ2-3; D gene ambiguous. Deletions cut 6 bases from V and 2 bases from J, with 6 bases between. The CDR3 is made up of 12 amino acids. Germline V lookup: CDR1 SNHLY, CDR2 FYNNEI. CDR3 region: CASRRYTDTQYF. The CDR3 DNA sequence: TGTGCCAGCAGAAGATACACAGATACGCAGTATTTT. Full variable domain (remainder filled in from reference TRBV2 and TRBJ2-3): EPEVTQTPSHQVTQMGQEVILRCVPISNHLYFYWYRQILGQKVEFLVSFYNNEISEKSEIFDDQFSVERPDGSNFTLKIRSTKLEDSAMYFCASRRYTDTQYFGPGTRLTVL.

This clonotype was counted only a few times. The chain links TRBV29-1 to TRBJ2-3; 13 bases fit TRBD2. The germline V gene has CDR1 SQVTM and CDR2 ANQGSEA. This CDR3 comprises 17 residues. V lost 4 bases, J lost 3 bases, and 10 bases stayed unmatched. Here the CDR3 reads CSVAASWTSGGTDTQYF. In DNA form, the CDR3 reads TGCAGCGTTGCCGCCTCCTGGACTAGCGGGGGAACAGATACGCAGTATTTT.

This clonotype has a count of ten or more. The V call is TRBV9, the J call TRBJ2-7, with D perhaps matching TRBD1 (6 bases). This CDR3 region has 14 residues. CDR1 and CDR2 (germline): SGDLS, YYNGEE. Trimming took off 3 bases at V and 0 bases at J, with 10 bases between the two ends. Here the CDR3 reads CASSGTASSYEQYF. The CDR3 nucleotides read TGTGCCAGCAGCGGGACAGCCAGCTCCTACGAGCAGTACTTC.

This clonotype was counted ten times or more. V usage is TRBV27 and J usage is TRBJ2-2; D might be TRBD2 (5 bases). V dropped 5 bases and J dropped 3 bases, with 16 bases sitting between them. The CDR3 has 16 residues. Germline lookup yields CDR1 MNHEY and CDR2 SMNVEV (reference sequence). The CDR3 sequence is CASSTPYGLDTGELFF. CDR3 DNA: TGTGCCAGCAGTACCCCTTATGGACTCGACACCGGGGAGCTGTTTTTT.

The V gene is TRBV11-2, the J gene TRBJ2-7, with D possibly being TRBD1 or TRBD2 (5 bases each). The V gene lost 7 bases and the J gene lost 0 bases, with 19 bases spanning the gap. The V gene's germline CDR1 is SGHAT and CDR2 FQNNGV. This CDR3 contains 16 residues. This chain's CDR3 is CASIFYGTGSSYEQYF. Written as DNA, the CDR3 is TGTGCCAGCATCTTCTATGGGACGGGGAGCTCCTACGAGCAGTACTTC.

There are many counts of this clonotype. V is TRBV6-2 or TRBV6-3 and J is TRBJ2-7; D perhaps matches TRBD2 (6 bases). The germline V gene encodes CDR1 MNHEY and CDR2 SVGEGT. The CDR3 runs to 14 residues. V was shortened by 2 bases and J by 5 bases, with 13 bases between the two germline ends. CDR3 bases: TGTGCCAGCAGTTACCGAGGGAGGTGGGACGAGCAGTACTTC. It translates to CASSYRGRWDEQYF.

This rearrangement joins TRBV4-2 to TRBJ2-2; 12 nucleotides agree with TRBD2. This CDR3 spans 17 amino acids. V lost 0 bases and J lost 4; bases outside the gene matches: 3. CDR1 and CDR2 (germline): LGHNA, YNFKEQ. The CDR3 protein is CASSQDPGLAGTGELFF. Written as DNA, the CDR3 is TGTGCCAGCAGCCAAGATCCGGGACTAGCGGGCACCGGGGAGCTGTTTTTT.

There are a few counts of this clonotype. The chain carries TRBV29-1 and TRBJ1-4, with a weak D call TRBD1 (6 bases). Germline CDR1 is SQVTM and CDR2 is ANQGSEA. Deletions cut 0 bases from V and 5 bases from J, with 10 bases between. The CDR3 consists of 14 residues. The CDR3, as DNA: TGCAGCGTTGAAGATCCCACAGGGAATGAAAAACTGTTTTTT. This sequence encodes CSVEDPTGNEKLFF. The full variable domain, with the rest looked up from reference TRBV29-1 and TRBJ1-4, is SAVISQKPSRDICQRGTSLTIQCQVDSQVTMMFWYRQQPGQSLTLIATANQGSEATYESGFVIDKFPISRPNLTFSTLTVSNMSPEDSSIYLCSVEDPTGNEKLFFGSGTQLSVL.

This clonotype was detected a few times. At one boundary the junction diverges from the germline segment, which might be a read error. This chain connects TRBV18 to TRBJ1-2; D gene uncertain. The CDR3 consists of 13 residues. Germline values: CDR1 KGHSH, CDR2 LQKENI. CDR3 region: CVSSPRVHDGYTF. CDR3 DNA: TGTGTCAGCTCACCGCGGGTCCACGATGGCTACACCTTC. The whole variable domain, filled in from reference TRBV18 and TRBJ1-2, reads NAGVMQNPRHLVRRRGQEARLRCSPMKGHSHVYWYRQLPEEGLKFMVYLQKENIIDESGMPKERFSAEFPKEGPSILRIQQVVRGDSAAYFCVSSPRVHDGYTFGSGTRLTVV.

This clonotype was seen more than once but under ten times. The chain couples TRBV14 to TRBJ2-1; D not resolved. The germline V gene has CDR1 SGHDN and CDR2 FVKESK. The CDR3 is 14 residues long. Trimming took off 5 bases at V and 1 base at J, with 9 bases between the two ends. CDR3 amino acids: CASSGPKSYNEQFF. The CDR3 DNA reads as TGTGCCAGCAGCGGCCCGAAGTCCTACAATGAGCAGTTCTTC.

This clonotype was picked up many times. V gene TRBV15 combines with J gene TRBJ2-5; 8 nucleotides align to TRBD2. J lost 0 bases, V lost 1 base, and 7 bases had no gene match. CDR1 and CDR2 (germline): LNHNV, YYDKDF (reference sequence). This CDR3 has 17 amino acids. As DNA, the CDR3 is TGTGCCACCAGCAGAGGAGGGGGACTAGGGTACCAAGAGACCCAGTACTTC. Residues: CATSRGGGLGYQETQYF.

This clonotype was seen ten or more times. The chain has TRBV20-1 and TRBJ2-5; TRBD1 might be the D (5 bases). The CDR3 sequence is 15 residues long. The germline CDR1 and CDR2 sequences are DFQATT and SNEGSKA (reference sequence). Trimming shortened V by 6 bases and J by 11 bases, and 28 bases separated the two germline ends. In DNA, the CDR3 is TGCAGTGCCAATAGCCCCGGACGGACACAAGAGGAGCAGTACTTC. The encoded protein is CSANSPGRTQEEQYF.

The chain couples TRBV5-5 to TRBJ1-4; D may be TRBD1 (5 bases). Trimming pared 4 bases from V and 8 bases from J, leaving 21 bases between. The CDR3 length is 16 residues. CDR1 is SGHKS and CDR2 is YYEKEE in the germline V gene (reference sequence). CDR3 in amino acids: CASSPVEGGAREKLFF. The CDR3 bases are TGTGCCAGCAGCCCGGTCGAAGGCGGGGCACGGGAAAAACTGTTTTTT.

There are many counts of this clonotype. CDR3 coding DNA: TGTGCCAGCAGGAAGAACACTGAAGCTTTCTTT. It is translated as CASRKNTEAFF. The V and J genes are TRBV27 and TRBJ1-1; D is unclear. V was clipped by 6 bases and J by 1 base, with 3 bases between them. CDR3 length: 11 amino acids. Per the germline V gene, CDR1 is MNHEY and CDR2 is SMNVEV (reference sequence).

There are many counts of this clonotype. J is TRBJ1-1 and V is TRBV28; D is undetermined. The germline CDR1 and CDR2 sequences are MDHEN and SYDVKM. The CDR3 has 12 amino acids. Trimming shortened V by 5 bases and J by 10 bases, and 14 bases separated the two germline ends. The CDR3 DNA follows: TGTGCCAGCAGTCCTCCGGCTTGGGCAGCTTTCTTT. Its protein is CASSPPAWAAFF.

In DNA, the CDR3 is TGTGCCAGCAGCTTAAAGCGAGGTTCTAACTATGGCTACACCTTC. This encodes CASSLKRGSNYGYTF. The chain recombines TRBV7-2 with TRBJ1-2; no clear D. Germline CDR1 reads SGHTA; CDR2 reads FQGNSA. V dropped 2 bases and J dropped 0 bases, with 10 bases sitting between them. The CDR3 contains 15 residues.

As to this clonotype: A much larger clone is a single base away; this may be a read error. This chain links TRBV2 with TRBJ1-2, with D possibly matching TRBD1 (6 bases). Germline V CDR1 and CDR2: SNHLY, FYNNEI. The CDR3 has 14 amino acids. This CDR3 reads CASRGGGGNYSYTF. CDR3 nucleotide sequence: TGTGCCAGCAGGGGAGGGGGAGGGAACTATAGCTACACCTTC.

The table lists this clonotype with a few counts. This chain links TRBV4-1 with TRBJ2-4, with no clear D. Germline V CDR1 and CDR2: MGHRA, YSYEKL. This CDR3 region has 15 residues. Trimming stripped 2 bases from V and 0 bases from J, with 8 bases between. CDR3 DNA: TGCGCCAGCAGCCAACAACCGCTAGCCAAAAACATTCAGTACTTC. Translation gives CASSQQPLAKNIQYF.

This clonotype was recorded many times. This rearrangement joins TRBV9 to TRBJ2-2, with D perhaps matching TRBD2 (5 bases). Between the trimmed V and J ends, which lost 0 bases and 5 bases, there was a span of 11 bases. Germline V CDR1 and CDR2: SGDLS, YYNGEE. The length of the CDR3 is 15 residues. The CDR3: CASSVDRLATGELFF. The CDR3 DNA reads TGTGCCAGCAGCGTAGATCGGCTAGCAACCGGGGAGCTGTTTTTT.

The sample holds many counts of this clonotype. V is TRBV20-1 and J is TRBJ1-1, with a tentative D call TRBD1 (5 bases). The CDR3 extends over 14 amino acids. V was cut by 0 bases and J by 8 bases, with 16 bases left in between. Germline CDR1 reads DFQATT; CDR2 reads SNEGSKA (reference sequence). The CDR3, as DNA: TGCAGTGCTAGAGATAGGGGCGTATCCATCGAAGCTTTCTTT. Protein product: CSARDRGVSIEAFF.

This clonotype was picked up a small number of times. The V call is TRBV4-1, the J call TRBJ2-6; D remains unclear. The germline V and J ends were trimmed by 0 bases and 2 bases, with 14 bases remaining between them. This CDR3 has 18 amino acids. Germline CDR1 reads MGHRA; CDR2 reads YSYEKL. The CDR3 coding sequence is TGCGCCAGCAGCCAAGACCGATCAGGCTGGACTGGGGCCAACGTCCTGACTTTC. This gives the protein CASSQDRSGWTGANVLTF.